This TCR beta chain was found in a study of CD8+ T cells in alopecia areata. Across the study: Treated patients were given 5 to 10 mg oral tofacitinib twice daily. Study outcomes and limitations: Sequence data from scalp samples additionally include resident alphabeta T cells of normal skin. Clonality was higher in lesional than normal scalp, especially in alopecia totalis/universalis.

V was shortened by 4 bases and J by 3 bases, with 13 bases between the two germline ends. Germline values: CDR1 MNHEY, CDR2 SVGAGI. The CDR3 sequence is 14 residues long. Note on this clone: Its matching antigen is unknown.

The sorting of PBMCs gave CD4+ and CD8+ T cells. It was cDNA, reverse transcribed from extracted RNA, that served as the sequencing template. Profiled with immunoSEQ multiplex PCR; TCRdb holds only in-frame clones, not every one. In the table there are roughly 150,000 clones, roughly 50% of which are singletons. Sequenced input: CD4+ T cells sorted from blood. This TCR was recovered from a human donor with alopecia areata. This chain connects TRBV6-5 to TRBJ2-7; D tentatively reads TRBD1 or TRBD2 (5 bases each). CDR3 sequence reads: CASSSRDRLYEQYF. The DNA for the CDR3 is TGTGCCAGCAGTTCCCGGGACCGACTCTACGAGCAGTACTTC.